The T cell receptor (beta chain) under discussion was sequenced for a study of blood T cell repertoires in COVID-19. For the study at large: Both acute and convalescent COVID-19 samples were obtained from the United States, Italy and Spain. Sample material is recorded as cDNA or gDNA derived from T cells, B-cell-depleted T cells, or PBMCs.

Method: immunoSEQ multiplex PCR; TCRdb's copy keeps in-frame clones and lacks some. The data hold 220,000 or so clones, with 82% observed a single time. This TCR came from a woman aged 80 or over with COVID-19, enrolled during active disease. The sample consisted of peripheral blood.

CDR3 coding DNA: TGTGCCAGCAGCTTAGTTCCCGGGATGAACACTGAAGCTTTCTTT. Its translation is CASSLVPGMNTEAFF. The chain has TRBV11-2 and TRBJ1-1; D gene uncertain. From germline, CDR1 is SGHAT and CDR2 FQNNGV. CDR3 length: 15 residues. The V gene lost 1 base and the J gene lost 0 bases, with 9 bases spanning the gap.